This T cell receptor (beta chain) was identified in a study of vaccination effects on CD4 cells after COVID-19. In the study overall: Each participant received a vaccine that was either BNT162b2 or mRNA-1273, given as two doses. Study results and caveats: Clones from infection and from vaccination both contracted markedly late after vaccination.

Trimming pared 4 bases from V and 2 bases from J, leaving 13 bases between. The CDR3 sequence is 15 residues long. CDR1 KGHDR and CDR2 SFDVKD come from the germline V gene. This clone was observed a single time. As yet, its antigen is unknown. Measured with immunoSEQ multiplex PCR; TCRdb has only the in-frame clones, and not every one. Seen here are 70,000 or so clones, 65% to 75% observed once, and the top ten hold under 6%. Antigen-specific CD4+ T cells expanded by the ViraFEST assay with viral peptide pools were then sequenced. Scientists isolated CD4+ T cells after an approximately ten-day culture period ended. Confirmation by PCR established that the person had SARS-CoV-2 infection between March and December 2020. Each well held about 2.1 million PBMC cultured with about 10 ug/ml peptides and roughly 10 IU/ml IL-2.

Source: CD4+ T cells from PBMCs cultured with HIV peptides, taken before COVID-19 vaccination. Subset defined: HIV-1 Nef peptide pool negative control/reference culture. The chain employs TRBV24-1 and TRBJ2-5; D possibly uses TRBD1 or TRBD2 (5 bases each). This receptor was identified in a human donor who had a prior SARS-CoV-2 infection. CDR3 bases: TGTGCCACCAGTGAGGGGACGGCTGAACAAGAGACCCAGTACTTC. Protein product: CATSEGTAEQETQYF.